The 4 T cell receptor beta chains listed next were all sequenced from one sample in a study of cytomegalovirus exposure and HLA in healthy donors. A multiplex PCR was run with 60 Vbeta primers and 13 Jbeta primers. Assay used: immunoSEQ multiplex PCR; TCRdb lists only in-frame clones, some missing. This repertoire shows some 140,000 clones, approximately 80% found once; its top ten account for about 2.9%. The sequenced sample consisted of PBMCs. The source of these receptors is a man in his forties or fifties in good health and CMV-seronegative.

This chain connects TRBV11-1 to TRBJ2-7, with TRBD1 as a possible D gene (6 bases). The ends were cut back, 5 bases at V and 4 bases at J, with 18 bases in the middle. This CDR3 spans 15 amino acids. Germline loops: CDR1 SGHAT, CDR2 FQDESV (reference sequence). CDR3 DNA sequence: TGTGCCAGCAGCCAAGACAGGTTCACAGTTTACGAGCAGTACTTC. Translated, it gives CASSQDRFTVYEQYF.

V and J are TRBV25-1 and TRBJ2-1; 7 bases are a match to TRBD2. CDR3 length: 16 amino acids. CDR1 and CDR2 (germline): MGHDK, SYGVNS. Trimming at V came to 4 bases and at J to 1 base, leaving 7 bases not matched to a gene. DNA for the CDR3: TGTGCCAGCAGTGTTGGAGCGGGAATATCCTACAATGAGCAGTTCTTC. Translation gives CASSVGAGISYNEQFF. The entire variable domain, with the rest obtained from reference TRBV25-1 and TRBJ2-1, is as follows: EADIYQTPRYLVIGTGKKITLECSQTMGHDKMYWYQQDPGMELHLIHYSYGVNSTEKGDLSSESTVSRIRTEHFPLTLESARPSHTSQYLCASSVGAGISYNEQFFGPGTRLTVL.

The gene calls are TRBV2 and TRBJ1-6; weak D call: TRBD1 (5 bases). The CDR3 has 12 residues. Trimming took off 6 bases at V and 14 bases at J, with 14 bases between the two ends. The germline gives CDR1 SNHLY, CDR2 FYNNEI. The DNA for the CDR3 is TGTGCCAGCAGAACAGGCTGGATGACCCTCCACTTT. Translated: CASRTGWMTLHF.

A remark on this clone: Other DNA sequences of this sample code for an identical CDR3. This chain connects TRBV18 to TRBJ2-3; no clear D. This CDR3 spans 11 amino acids. Germline assignment: CDR1 KGHSH and CDR2 LQKENI. V was pared by 3 bases and J by 4 bases, with 2 bases between. Here the CDR3 DNA reads TGTGCCAGCTCACCCTCAGATACGCAGTATTTT. This translates into CASSPSDTQYF. Together with reference TRBV18 and TRBJ2-3, the CDR3 gives the full variable domain: NAGVMQNPRHLVRRRGQEARLRCSPMKGHSHVYWYRQLPEEGLKFMVYLQKENIIDESGMPKERFSAEFPKEGPSILRIQQVVRGDSAAYFCASSPSDTQYFGPGTRLTVL.